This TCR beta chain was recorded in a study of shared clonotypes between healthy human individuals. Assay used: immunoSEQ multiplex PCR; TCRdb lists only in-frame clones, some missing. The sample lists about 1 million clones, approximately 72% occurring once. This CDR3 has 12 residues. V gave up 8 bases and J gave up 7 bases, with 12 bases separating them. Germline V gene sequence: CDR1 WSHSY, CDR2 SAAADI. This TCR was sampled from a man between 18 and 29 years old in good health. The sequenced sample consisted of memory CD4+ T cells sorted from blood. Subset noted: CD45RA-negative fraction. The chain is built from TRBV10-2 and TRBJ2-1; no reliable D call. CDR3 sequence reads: CASRRGSNEQFF. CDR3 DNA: TGCGCCAGCCGAAGAGGTTCGAATGAGCAGTTCTTC.